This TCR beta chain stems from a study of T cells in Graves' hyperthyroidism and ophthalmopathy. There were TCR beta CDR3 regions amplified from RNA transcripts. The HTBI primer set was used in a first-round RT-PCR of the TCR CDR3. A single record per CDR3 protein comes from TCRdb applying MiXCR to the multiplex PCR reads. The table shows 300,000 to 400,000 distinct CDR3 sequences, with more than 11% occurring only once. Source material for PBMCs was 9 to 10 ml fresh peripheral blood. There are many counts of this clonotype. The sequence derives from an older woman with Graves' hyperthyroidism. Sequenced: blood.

CDR3 DNA sequence: TGCAGTGCTCTCCAACTAGCGCCTATTGGCGATGAGCAGTTCTTC. Its translation: CSALQLAPIGDEQFF. The chain is built from TRBV20-1 and TRBJ2-1, with 7 bases lining up with TRBD2. With 5 bases clipped from V and 8 bases from J, the junction kept 15 bases outside the gene matches. CDR3 length: 15 amino acids. Germline V gene sequence: CDR1 DFQATT, CDR2 SNEGSKA (reference sequence).